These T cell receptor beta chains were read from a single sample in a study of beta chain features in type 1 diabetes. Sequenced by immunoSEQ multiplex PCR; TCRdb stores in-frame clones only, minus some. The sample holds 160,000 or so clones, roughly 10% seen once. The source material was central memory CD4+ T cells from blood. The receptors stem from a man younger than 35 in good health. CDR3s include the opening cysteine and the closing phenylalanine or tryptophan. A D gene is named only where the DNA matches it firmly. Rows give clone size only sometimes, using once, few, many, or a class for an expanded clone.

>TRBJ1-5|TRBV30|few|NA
TGTGCCTGGAGTGTCTGGGGCCCTAATCAGCCCCAGCATTTT
CAWSVWGPNQPQHF
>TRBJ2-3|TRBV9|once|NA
TGTGCCAGCAGCGGGACTTTTGGAGGCACAGATACGCAGTATTTT
CASSGTFGGTDTQYF
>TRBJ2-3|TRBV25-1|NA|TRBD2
TGTGCCAGCAGTAATAGCGGGAGGGCCCCAGATACGCAGTATTTT
CASSNSGRAPDTQYF
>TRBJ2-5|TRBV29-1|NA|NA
TGCAGCGGACGGCGATCTGTGGGAGGCGAAGAGACCCAGTACTTC
CSGRRSVGGEETQYF
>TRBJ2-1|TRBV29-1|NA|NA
TGCAGTGGGGGGTCCTCCTACAATGAGCAGTTCTTC
CSGGSSYNEQFF
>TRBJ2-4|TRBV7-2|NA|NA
TGTGCCAGCAGCTTAGTTTCAGGCCTAGCCAAAAACATTCAGTACTTC
CASSLVSGLAKNIQYF
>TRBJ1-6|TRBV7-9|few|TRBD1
TGTGCCAGCAGCTTGCAGGGGGCTTCACCCCTCCACTTT
CASSLQGASPLHF
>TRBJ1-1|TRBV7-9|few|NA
TGTGCCAGCAGCGGATGGACAGTCTCGAACACTGAAGCTTTCTTT
CASSGWTVSNTEAFF
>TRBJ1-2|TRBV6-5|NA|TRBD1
TGTGCCAGCAGTTACTCGACGACAGGGAACTATGGCTACACCTTC
CASSYSTTGNYGYTF
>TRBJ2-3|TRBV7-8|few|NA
TGTGCCAGTAGACGGGGTCTTGCAGATACGCAGTATTTT
CASRRGLADTQYF
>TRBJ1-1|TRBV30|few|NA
TGTGCCTGGATTACTACCAGCGGATACACTGAAGCTTTCTTT
CAWITTSGYTEAFF
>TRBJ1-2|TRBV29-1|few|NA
TGCAGCGTTGAATCGTCGTATTATGGCTACACCTTC
CSVESSYYGYTF
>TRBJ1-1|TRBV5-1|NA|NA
TGCGCCAGCAGCTTTCCTAGGACGGGTATGAACACTGAAGCTTTCTTT
CASSFPRTGMNTEAFF
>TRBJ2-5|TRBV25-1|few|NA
TGTGCCAGCAGTGAATCCGAAAAGGGTTTACGGGAGACCCAGTACTTC
CASSESEKGLRETQYF
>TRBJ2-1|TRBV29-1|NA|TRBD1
TGCAGCACCGGGACAGGGGGCATTAATGAGCAGTTCTTC
CSTGTGGINEQFF
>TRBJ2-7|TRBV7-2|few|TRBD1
TGTGCCAGCAGCCTAACACCCGGGACAGGGGCCTACGAGCAGTACTTC
CASSLTPGTGAYEQYF
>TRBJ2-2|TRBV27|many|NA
TGTGCCAGCAGTCTAATCCCAGGGGCTACCGGGGAGCTGTTTTTT
CASSLIPGATGELFF
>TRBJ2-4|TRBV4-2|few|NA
TGTGCCAGCAGCCCTACAGGGTCCCAAAACATTCAGTACTTC
CASSPTGSQNIQYF
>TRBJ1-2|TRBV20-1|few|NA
TGCAGTGCTATTCGAATTGGCTACACCTTC
CSAIRIGYTF
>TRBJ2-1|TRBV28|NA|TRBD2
TGTGCCAGCAGAACGCCTAGCGGGAACTCCTACAATGAGCAGTTCTTC
CASRTPSGNSYNEQFF
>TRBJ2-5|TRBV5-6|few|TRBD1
TGTGCCAGCAGTCGACAGGGGGTAGAGACCCAGTACTTC
CASSRQGVETQYF
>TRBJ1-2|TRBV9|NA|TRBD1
TGTGCCAGCAGCGTAGGACCTGGGGGGACAGGGGATTATGGCTACACCTTC
CASSVGPGGTGDYGYTF
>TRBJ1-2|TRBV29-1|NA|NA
TGCAGCGTTGCGCCTCAGGGGTTGAGCTATGGCTACACCTTC
CSVAPQGLSYGYTF
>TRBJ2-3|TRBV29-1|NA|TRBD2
TGCAGCTCTAGCGGGGGGATCACAGATACGCAGTATTTT
CSSSGGITDTQYF
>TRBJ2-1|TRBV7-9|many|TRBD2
TGTGCCAGCAGCTTTCCCCCTCGACTAGCGGGAGAGAGAAATGAGCAGTTCTTC
CASSFPPRLAGERNEQFF
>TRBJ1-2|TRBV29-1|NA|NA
TGCAGCGTCGGTAACAGCGCGTCAAACTATGGCTACACCTTC
CSVGNSASNYGYTF
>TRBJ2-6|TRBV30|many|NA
TGTGCCTGGAGTGTCGGGGGCTCTGGGGCCAACGTCCTGACTTTC
CAWSVGGSGANVLTF
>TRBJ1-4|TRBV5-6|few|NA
TGTGCCAGCAACCTGAAGGGCGTTAATGAAAAACTGTTTTTT
CASNLKGVNEKLFF
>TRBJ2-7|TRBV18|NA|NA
TGTGCCAGCTCACCGGTCTCCTACGAGCAGTACTTC
CASSPVSYEQYF
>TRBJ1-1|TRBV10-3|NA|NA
TGTGCCATCGAGGAAGCTGAAGCTTTCTTT
CAIEEAEAFF
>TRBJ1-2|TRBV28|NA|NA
TGTGCCAGCAGTTTTTCGGGGGCGCTTCTTGGCTACACCTTC
CASSFSGALLGYTF
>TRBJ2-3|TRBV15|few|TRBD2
TGTGCCACCAGCAGGGGACTAGTCGGCGGCACAGATACGCAGTATTTT
CATSRGLVGGTDTQYF
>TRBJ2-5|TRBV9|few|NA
TGTGCCAGCAGCGTAGCCCCCACGCCCCAAGAGACCCAGTACTTC
CASSVAPTPQETQYF
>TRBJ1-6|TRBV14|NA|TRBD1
TGTGCCAGCAGCCGACAGGGAAGGCCACCCCTCCACTTT
CASSRQGRPPLHF
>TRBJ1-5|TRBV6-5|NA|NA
TGTGCCAGCAGTTACAGGAATAGCAATCAGCCCCAGCATTTT
CASSYRNSNQPQHF
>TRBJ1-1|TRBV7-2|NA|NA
TGTGCCAGCAGCCCCTGGGGAGGCTATTGGGCTGAGGCTTTCTTT
CASSPWGGYWAEAFF
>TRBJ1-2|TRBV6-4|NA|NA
TGTGCCAGCAGTGACCGCGACAGTACTGGCTACACCTTC
CASSDRDSTGYTF
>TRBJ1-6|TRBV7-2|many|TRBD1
TGTGCCAGCAGCTTGTTCGGACAGGGAACTTCACCCCTCCACTTT
CASSLFGQGTSPLHF
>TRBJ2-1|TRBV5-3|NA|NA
TGTGCCAGAAGCTTCCACTACCACAATGAGCAGTTCTTC
CARSFHYHNEQFF
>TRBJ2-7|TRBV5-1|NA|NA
TGCGCCAGCAGCGTAGACTACGAGCAGTACTTC
CASSVDYEQYF
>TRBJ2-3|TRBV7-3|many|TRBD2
TGTGCCAGCAGCAACGGCGGGAGGGCCACAGATACGCAGTATTTT
CASSNGGRATDTQYF
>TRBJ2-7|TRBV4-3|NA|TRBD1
TGCGCCAGCAGCCAACCGGGACAGGGGGCTGACGAGCAGTACTTC
CASSQPGQGADEQYF
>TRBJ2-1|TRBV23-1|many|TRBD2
TGCGCCAGCAGTCGGCCCTTAGCGGGAGGCCCCTCCTACAATGAGCAGTTCTTC
CASSRPLAGGPSYNEQFF
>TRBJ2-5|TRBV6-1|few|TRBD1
TGTGCCAGCAGTGAAGACAGGGGTTCGGAGACCCAGTACTTC
CASSEDRGSETQYF
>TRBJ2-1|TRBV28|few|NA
TGTGCCAGCAGTCTCCCCGGGAAAGGGGGATACAATGAGCAGTTCTTC
CASSLPGKGGYNEQFF
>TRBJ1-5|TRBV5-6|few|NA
TGTGCCAGCAGCTTGGGCAGGCACAATCAGCCCCAGCATTTT
CASSLGRHNQPQHF
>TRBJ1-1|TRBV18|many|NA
TGTGCCAGCTCACCGGAATTCGGTACTGAAGCTTTCTTT
CASSPEFGTEAFF
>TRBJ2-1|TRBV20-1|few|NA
TGCAGAATGGGTTCCTACAATGAGCAGTTCTTC
CRMGSYNEQFF
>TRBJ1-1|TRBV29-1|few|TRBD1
TGCAGCGTTGAAGGGACAGGGCCTGAAGCTTTCTTT
CSVEGTGPEAFF
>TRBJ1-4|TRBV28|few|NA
TGTGCCAGCAGTTTAATGTCGTTACAGCTTAATGAAAAACTGTTTTTT
CASSLMSLQLNEKLFF
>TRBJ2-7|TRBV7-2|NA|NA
TGTGCCAGCAGCCAACGGGACGGCTACGAGCAGTACTTC
CASSQRDGYEQYF
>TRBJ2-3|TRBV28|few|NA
TGTGCCACTTGTCGCCGGGGGGCTCGCACAGATACGCAGTATTTT
CATCRRGARTDTQYF
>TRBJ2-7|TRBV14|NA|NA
TGTGCCAGCAGCCAAGCACTTGGGACGGGCTCCTACGAGCAGTACTTC
CASSQALGTGSYEQYF
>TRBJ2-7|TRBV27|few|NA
TGTGCCAGCAGTTTATCGGGACCCAATACGGCCGCTGAGCAGTACTTC
CASSLSGPNTAAEQYF
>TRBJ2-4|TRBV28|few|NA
TGTGCCAGCAGTTTCTCAGGGGCCGGAAAAAACATTCAGTACTTC
CASSFSGAGKNIQYF
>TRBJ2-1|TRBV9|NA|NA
TGTGCCAGCAGCGTAGGCACTGAGGTTGAGCAGTTCTTC
CASSVGTEVEQFF
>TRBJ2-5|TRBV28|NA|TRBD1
TGTGCCAGCAGCCGCCATCCGGGACAGCAAGAGACCCAGTACTTC
CASSRHPGQQETQYF
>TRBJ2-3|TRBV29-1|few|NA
TGCAGCGCCGAAGACCGGGGGACAGATACGCAGTATTTT
CSAEDRGTDTQYF
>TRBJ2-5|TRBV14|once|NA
TGTGCCAGCAGCCAAGTTCGAGTCTACCCCCGGGAGACCCAGTACTTC
CASSQVRVYPRETQYF